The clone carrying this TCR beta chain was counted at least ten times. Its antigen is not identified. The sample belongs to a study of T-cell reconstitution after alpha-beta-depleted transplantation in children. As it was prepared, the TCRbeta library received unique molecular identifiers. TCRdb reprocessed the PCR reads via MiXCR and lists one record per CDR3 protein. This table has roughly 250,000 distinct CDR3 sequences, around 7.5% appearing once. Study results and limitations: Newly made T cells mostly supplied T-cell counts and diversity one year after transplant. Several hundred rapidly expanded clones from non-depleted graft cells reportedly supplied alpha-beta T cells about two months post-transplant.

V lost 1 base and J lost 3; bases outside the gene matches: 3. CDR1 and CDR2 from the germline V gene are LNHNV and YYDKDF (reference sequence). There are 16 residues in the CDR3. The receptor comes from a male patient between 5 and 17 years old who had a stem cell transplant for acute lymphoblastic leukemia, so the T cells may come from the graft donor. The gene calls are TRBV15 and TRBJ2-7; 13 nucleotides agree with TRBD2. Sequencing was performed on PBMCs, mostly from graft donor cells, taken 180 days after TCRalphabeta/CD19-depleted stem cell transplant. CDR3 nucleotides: TGTGCCACCAGCAGAGGTGGACTAGCGGGAGTCTACGAGCAGTACTTC. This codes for CATSRGGLAGVYEQYF. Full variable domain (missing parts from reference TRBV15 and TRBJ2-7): DAMVIQNPRYQVTQFGKPVTLSCSQTLNHNVMYWYQQKSSQAPKLLFHYYDKDFNNEADTPDNFQSRRPNTSFCFLDIRSPGLGDTAMYLCATSRGGLAGVYEQYFGPGTRLTVT.